The source of this T cell receptor (beta chain) is a study of cytomegalovirus exposure and HLA in healthy donors. Study as a whole: The approximately 130 validation repertoires matched the approximately 700 first-cohort repertoires in platform, a later analysis reported. Study-wide results and limits: There were around 160 TCR beta chains listed as cytomegalovirus-associated.

Per germline, CDR1 MGHRA and CDR2 YSYEKL. Germline trimming cut 1 base from V and 4 bases from J; bases unmatched to any gene: 6. This CDR3 is 17 amino acids long. This table comes from immunoSEQ multiplex PCR, and its TCRdb copy is limited to in-frame clones, with some not included. This sample has approximately 170,000 clones, with roughly 84% found just once. In the case of this clone: Its antigen is not identified.

The receptor comes from a young man in good health and CMV-seropositive. The source material was PBMCs. This rearrangement joins TRBV4-1 to TRBJ2-1; 11 positions match TRBD2. CDR3 nucleotide sequence: TGCGCCAGCAGCCAAGTGATGGGGACTAGCGGATACAATGAGCAGTTCTTC. This codes for CASSQVMGTSGYNEQFF.